This TCR beta chain was observed in a study of preoperative IRX-2 immunotherapy in early breast cancer. Treatment noted: preoperative locoregional IRX-2 cytokine immunotherapy. Patients received preoperative, locoregional IRX-2 cytokine immunotherapy in a phase Ib study. The V and J ends lost 6 bases and 9 bases, in that order; junction bases with no gene match: 8. The CDR3 extends over 13 amino acids. Germline lookup yields CDR1 MDHEN and CDR2 SYDVKM. Repertoires were generated with immunoSEQ multiplex PCR, while TCRdb's copy carries only in-frame clones and drops some. The sample shows around 34,000 clones, around 83% of them seen only once.

The chain has TRBV28 and TRBJ1-5; 7 nucleotides agree with TRBD1. This TCR came from a human donor with breast cancer. This specimen consisted of lymph node tissue, obtained from a patient treated with IRX-2 immunotherapy. The CDR3 loop reads CASSRQGNRPQHF. The CDR3 bases are TGTGCCAGCAGCCGACAGGGCAATAGGCCCCAGCATTTT.